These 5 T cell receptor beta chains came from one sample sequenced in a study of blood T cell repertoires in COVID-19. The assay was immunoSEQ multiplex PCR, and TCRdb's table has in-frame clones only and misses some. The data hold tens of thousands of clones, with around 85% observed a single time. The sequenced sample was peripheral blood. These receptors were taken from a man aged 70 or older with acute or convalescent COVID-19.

DNA of the CDR3: TGTGCCAGCACCCGACCGGGTCCCCAAGAGACCCAGTACTTC. It specifies CASTRPGPQETQYF. The chain links TRBV7-9 to TRBJ2-5; D uncertain. This CDR3 has 14 amino acids. V was pared by 7 bases and J by 1 base, with 13 bases between. The germline V gene encodes CDR1 SEHNR and CDR2 FQNEAQ (reference sequence).

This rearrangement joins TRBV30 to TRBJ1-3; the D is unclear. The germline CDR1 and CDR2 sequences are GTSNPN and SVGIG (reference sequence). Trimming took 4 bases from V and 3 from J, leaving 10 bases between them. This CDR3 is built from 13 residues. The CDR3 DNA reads TGTGCCTGGAATGGGCTACGTGGAAACACCATATATTTT. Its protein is CAWNGLRGNTIYF.

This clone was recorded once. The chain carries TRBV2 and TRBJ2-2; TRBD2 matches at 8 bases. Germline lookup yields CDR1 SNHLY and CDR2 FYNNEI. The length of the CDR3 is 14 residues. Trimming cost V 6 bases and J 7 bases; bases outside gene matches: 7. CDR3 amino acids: CASSQYLAGGELFF. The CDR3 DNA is TGTGCCAGCAGCCAATACCTAGCGGGCGGGGAGCTGTTTTTT.

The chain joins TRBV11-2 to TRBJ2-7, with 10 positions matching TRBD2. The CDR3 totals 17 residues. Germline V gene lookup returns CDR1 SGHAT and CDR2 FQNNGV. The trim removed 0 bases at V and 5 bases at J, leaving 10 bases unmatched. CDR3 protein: CASSLDPGLAGVDEQYF. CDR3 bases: TGTGCCAGCAGCTTAGATCCCGGTCTAGCGGGAGTGGACGAGCAGTACTTC.

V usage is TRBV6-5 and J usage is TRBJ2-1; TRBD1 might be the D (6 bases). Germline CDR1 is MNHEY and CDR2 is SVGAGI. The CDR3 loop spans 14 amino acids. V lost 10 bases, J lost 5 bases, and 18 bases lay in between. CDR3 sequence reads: CATTVGAGDNEQFF. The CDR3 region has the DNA TGTGCCACCACCGTGGGGGCGGGTGACAATGAGCAGTTCTTC.